These 19 T cell receptor beta chains were sequenced from one sample in a study of blood T cell repertoires in COVID-19. Sequencing used immunoSEQ multiplex PCR; TCRdb keeps in-frame clones, though not all of them. The sample has 150,000 to 200,000 clones; more than 75% are singletons. Sequenced: peripheral blood. All receptors derive from a woman aged 40 to 49 with COVID-19, enrolled during active disease.

This chain joins TRBV29-1 and TRBJ2-1; 8 bases fit TRBD2. The CDR3 spans 16 residues. The V gene's germline CDR1 is SQVTM and CDR2 ANQGSEA. The V and J ends lost 7 bases and 0 bases, in that order; junction bases with no gene match: 11. The CDR3 protein is CSAYDSGKGSYNEQFF. For the CDR3, the DNA is TGCAGCGCTTATGATAGCGGGAAGGGCTCCTACAATGAGCAGTTCTTC.

The chain carries TRBV30 and TRBJ1-2; 9 nucleotides align to TRBD1. The CDR3 runs to 13 residues. Germline assignment: CDR1 GTSNPN and CDR2 SVGIG (reference sequence). CDR3 region: CVLQGARFYGYTF. CDR3 in DNA: TGTGTCCTACAGGGGGCGCGTTTCTATGGCTACACCTTC.

The chain links TRBV6-2 or TRBV6-3 to TRBJ2-7; 8 bases are a match to TRBD1. CDR3 size: 15 residues. The trim removed 4 bases at V and 4 bases at J, leaving 9 bases unmatched. CDR1 is MNHEY and CDR2 is SVGEGT in the germline V gene. The CDR3 here is CASSSLGQGTYEQYF. In DNA form, the CDR3 reads TGTGCCAGCAGTTCTCTTGGACAGGGTACTTACGAGCAGTACTTC.

This chain uses TRBV5-6 with TRBJ2-3, with a possible D match to TRBD1 (6 bases). The V end lost 0 bases, the J end lost 6 bases, and 14 bases lay between the germline ends. Germline CDR1 is SGHDT and CDR2 is YYEEEE. CDR3 length: 15 amino acids. The CDR3 DNA follows: TGTGCCAGCAGCTTGGCGGTCAAGCAGGGGGATACGCAGTATTTT. Its translation is CASSLAVKQGDTQYF. The full variable domain, with the rest looked up from reference TRBV5-6 and TRBJ2-3, is DAGVTQSPTHLIKTRGQQVTLRCSPKSGHDTVSWYQQALGQGPQFIFQYYEEEERQRGNFPDRFSGHQFPNYSSELNVNALLLGDSALYLCASSLAVKQGDTQYFGPGTRLTVL.

The genes are TRBV2 and TRBJ2-5; TRBD1 is a possible D gene (6 bases). Germline V gene lookup returns CDR1 SNHLY and CDR2 FYNNEI. There are 15 residues in the CDR3. V lost 3 bases and J lost 0, with 11 bases in between. The CDR3 loop reads CASSDPGQYQETQYF. The DNA of the CDR3 is TGTGCCAGCAGTGACCCCGGACAGTACCAAGAGACCCAGTACTTC.

The V call is TRBV30, the J call TRBJ1-4, with 9 bases lining up with TRBD1. The CDR3 runs to 13 residues. V lost 5 bases to trimming and J lost 8 bases; unmatched junction nucleotides: 6. Per the germline V gene, CDR1 is GTSNPN and CDR2 is SVGIG (reference sequence). CDR3 amino acids: CAWAGQGQEKLFF. CDR3 nucleotide sequence: TGTGCCTGGGCGGGACAGGGCCAGGAAAAACTGTTTTTT.

This sequence joins TRBV19 and TRBJ2-3; possibly TRBD2 for D (6 bases). Between the trimmed V and J ends, which lost 7 bases and 3 bases, there was a span of 11 bases. From germline, CDR1 is LNHDA and CDR2 SQIVND (reference sequence). The CDR3 sequence is 13 residues long. The CDR3 here is CASTRGRTDTQYF. The CDR3 region has the DNA TGTGCCAGTACCCGGGGGAGAACAGATACGCAGTATTTT.

The J gene is TRBJ1-2, the V gene TRBV6-5; D unclear. The CDR3 spans 15 residues. V was clipped by 8 bases and J by 5 bases, with 21 bases between them. The germline V gene encodes CDR1 MNHEY and CDR2 SVGAGI. The CDR3 loop reads CASGELRRRVYGYTF. DNA of the CDR3: TGTGCCAGCGGAGAGCTTCGACGGCGGGTATATGGCTACACCTTC.

The CDR3 nucleotides read TGTGCCAGCAGCGCGAACCAGGGGTCCTATGGCTACACCTTC. This translates into CASSANQGSYGYTF. The gene calls are TRBV7-3 and TRBJ1-2; tentatively, D is TRBD1 (6 bases). The CDR3 runs to 14 residues. Germline CDR1 reads SGHTA; CDR2 reads FQGTGA. The germline V and J ends were trimmed by 5 bases and 4 bases, with 14 bases remaining between them.

This clone was counted between two and nine times. The CDR3: CASKQGHNQPQHF. CDR3 nucleotides: TGTGCCAGCAAACAGGGGCACAATCAGCCCCAGCATTTT. The chain has TRBV28 and TRBJ1-5; 7 nucleotides align to TRBD1. V was pared by 7 bases and J by 3 bases, with 3 bases of the junction left unmatched. The CDR3 contains 13 residues. Germline CDR1 is MDHEN and CDR2 is SYDVKM. Filled out from reference TRBV28 and TRBJ1-5, the complete variable domain reads DVKVTQSSRYLVKRTGEKVFLECVQDMDHENMFWYRQDPGLGLRLIYFSYDVKMKEKGDIPEGYSVSREKKERFSLILESASTNQTSMYLCASKQGHNQPQHFGDGTRLSIL.

J is TRBJ1-1 and V is TRBV5-5; the D gene is possibly TRBD1 (6 bases). Germline CDR1 is SGHKS and CDR2 is YYEKEE (reference sequence). CDR3 size: 15 residues. Trimming took off 1 base at V and 4 bases at J, with 14 bases between the two ends. In DNA, the CDR3 is TGTGCCAGCAGCTTGCGAGGGGGGGTGGCCACTGAAGCTTTCTTT. It is translated as CASSLRGGVATEAFF. The variable domain in full, with the rest retrieved from reference TRBV5-5 and TRBJ1-1, is DAGVTQSPTHLIKTRGQQVTLRCSPISGHKSVSWYQQVLGQGPQFIFQYYEKEERGRGNFPDRFSARQFPNYSSELNVNALLLGDSALYLCASSLRGGVATEAFFGQGTRLTVV.

This clone was observed once. The chain employs TRBV29-1 and TRBJ2-1; maybe TRBD1 (5 bases). The V gene lost 3 bases and the J gene lost 8 bases, with 8 bases spanning the gap. The length of the CDR3 is 11 residues. Germline V CDR1 and CDR2: SQVTM, ANQGSEA. The CDR3 protein is CSVDRAYEQFF. The DNA for the CDR3 is TGCAGCGTTGACAGGGCCTATGAGCAGTTCTTC.

The rearrangement joins TRBV10-3 to TRBJ1-1, with TRBD1 as a possible D gene (5 bases). The germline gives CDR1 ENHRY, CDR2 SYGVKD. This CDR3 is 15 amino acids long. The V gene lost 0 bases and the J gene lost 6 bases, with 14 bases spanning the gap. The CDR3 region is CAISESTASGSEAFF. CDR3 DNA sequence: TGTGCCATCAGTGAGTCAACGGCCTCAGGGTCTGAAGCTTTCTTT.

The V call is TRBV5-1, the J call TRBJ1-6; TRBD1 aligns across 7 bases. CDR1 is SGHRS, CDR2 YFSETQ, per germline. The CDR3 runs 16 residues. After removal of 0 bases from V and 9 bases from J, the junction contained 9 bases not matched to a gene. The CDR3 DNA is TGCGCCAGCAGCTTGGACAGTAGGGACAGTTTTTCACCCCTCCACTTT. Amino acid sequence: CASSLDSRDSFSPLHF. Full variable domain (remainder filled in from reference TRBV5-1 and TRBJ1-6): KAGVTQTPRYLIKTRGQQVTLSCSPISGHRSVSWYQQTPGQGLQFLFEYFSETQRNKGNFPGRFSGRQFSNSRSEMNVSTLELGDSALYLCASSLDSRDSFSPLHFGNGTRLTVT.

The chain links TRBV7-9 to TRBJ1-6; D not resolved. The germline V and J ends were trimmed by 4 bases and 4 bases, with 5 bases remaining between them. This CDR3 is built from 13 residues. Looked up from germline, CDR1 is SEHNR and CDR2 is FQNEAQ (reference sequence). The CDR3 here is CASSSLYNSPLHF. CDR3 sequence (DNA): TGTGCCAGCAGCTCTTTATATAATTCACCCCTCCACTTT.

The rearrangement links TRBV6-5 to TRBJ1-2; a possible D gene is TRBD1 (5 bases). Trimming removed 6 bases at V and 2 bases at J, with 7 bases between. The germline V gene encodes CDR1 MNHEY and CDR2 SVGAGI. This CDR3 spans 12 amino acids. CDR3 sequence: CASSRENYGYTF. The DNA of the CDR3 is TGTGCCAGCAGCAGGGAAAACTATGGCTACACCTTC.

The CDR3 DNA is TGTGCCAGCTCACAAGGACTAGCGGGGGGTCAAGAGACCCAGTACTTC. Translated, it gives CASSQGLAGGQETQYF. The chain employs TRBV18 and TRBJ2-5; 14 bases map to TRBD2. The V and J ends lost 4 bases and 2 bases, in that order; junction bases with no gene match: 3. Germline assignment: CDR1 KGHSH and CDR2 LQKENI. CDR3 length: 16 amino acids.

For this clone: Distinct nucleotide sequences in the sample also encode this CDR3. V gene TRBV12-3 or TRBV12-4 combines with J gene TRBJ1-2; D might be TRBD1 (5 bases). The V gene lost 3 bases and the J gene lost 4 bases, with 6 bases spanning the gap. The CDR3 is 12 amino acids. The CDR3 region has the DNA TGTGCCAGCAGTTTGGGGCTCTATGGCTACACCTTC. It specifies CASSLGLYGYTF.

V is TRBV7-2 and J is TRBJ2-2; D is unclear. V lost 0 bases and J lost 4, with 9 bases in between. CDR1 is SGHTA, CDR2 FQGNSA, per germline. The CDR3 is 15 residues long. CDR3 DNA sequence: TGTGCCAGCAGCTTAGCGACACCACTCACCGGGGAGCTGTTTTTT. Translation gives CASSLATPLTGELFF.